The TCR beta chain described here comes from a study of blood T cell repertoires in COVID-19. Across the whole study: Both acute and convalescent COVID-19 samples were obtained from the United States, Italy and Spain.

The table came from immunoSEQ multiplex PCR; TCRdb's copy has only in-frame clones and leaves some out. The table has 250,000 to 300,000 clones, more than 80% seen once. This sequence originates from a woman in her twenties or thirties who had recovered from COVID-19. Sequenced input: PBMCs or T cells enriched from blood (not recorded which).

CDR3 in DNA: TGTGCCAGTGAAAGACCGGGACAGCTACAGCCCCAGCATTTT. Encoded protein: CASERPGQLQPQHF. The chain has TRBV19 and TRBJ1-5, with 7 bases lining up with TRBD1. Germline V gives CDR1 LNHDA, CDR2 SQIVND (reference sequence). The CDR3 sequence is 14 residues long. V lost 8 bases to trimming and J lost 7 bases; unmatched junction nucleotides: 11.